This T cell receptor beta chain appears in the sequencing data of a study of cytomegalovirus exposure and HLA in healthy donors. Study details: Later, an analysis reported that the 110 or so validation repertoires had used the same platform as the approximately 690 first-cohort repertoires.

Method: immunoSEQ multiplex PCR; TCRdb's copy keeps in-frame clones and lacks some. The sample carries about 130,000 clones, approximately 92% recorded once. General study results and limits: Most sequenced TCRs were rare (though some public TCRs occurred in many donors).

Separation from the roughly 670-subject first cohort characterized the roughly 130-subject validation cohort, to which the donors belonged. On this clone itself: Its antigen is not identified.

Losses at the gene ends were 4 bases for V and 7 bases for J; bases not matched to a gene: 11. This CDR3 spans 16 amino acids. Germline V lookup: CDR1 LNHDA, CDR2 SQIVND (reference sequence). Sequencing was performed on PBMCs. The source of this sequence is a woman aged 18-30 years in good health and CMV-seropositive. The chain employs TRBV19 and TRBJ1-4, with TRBD1 identical over 8 bases. For the CDR3, the DNA is TGTGCCAGTAGTACCAGCATCAGGGGGCAGGTTGAAAAACTGTTTTTT. It codes for CASSTSIRGQVEKLFF. Supplemented by reference TRBV19 and TRBJ1-4, the full variable domain reads DGGITQSPKYLFRKEGQNVTLSCEQNLNHDAMYWYRQDPGQGLRLIYYSQIVNDFQKGDIAEGYSVSREKKESFPLTVTSAQKNPTAFYLCASSTSIRGQVEKLFFGSGTQLSVL.